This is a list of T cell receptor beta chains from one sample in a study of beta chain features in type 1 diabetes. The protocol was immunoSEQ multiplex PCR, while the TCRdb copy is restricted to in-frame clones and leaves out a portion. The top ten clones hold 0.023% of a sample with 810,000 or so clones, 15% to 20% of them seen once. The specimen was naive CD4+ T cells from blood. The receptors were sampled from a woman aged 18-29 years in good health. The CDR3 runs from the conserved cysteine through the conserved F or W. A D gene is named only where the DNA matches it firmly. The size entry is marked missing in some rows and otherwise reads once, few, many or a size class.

CASSSTTRPGPGSGFF	TGCGCCAGCAGCTCTACGACTCGCCCAGGGCCCGGTTCGGGGTTCTTC	16	TRBV5-1	TRBJ2-1	-	-
CASSARTAVTGELFF	TGTGCCAGCAGTGCCCGGACAGCGGTCACCGGGGAGCTGTTTTTT	15	TRBV6-5	TRBJ2-2	-	-
CASSPTQGRGYNEQFF	TGCGCCAGCAGCCCGACACAGGGCCGGGGGTACAATGAGCAGTTCTTC	16	TRBV5-1	TRBJ2-1	-	-
CASSLVRSGGNQPQHF	TGTGCCAGCAGCTTGGTGAGGTCAGGGGGCAATCAGCCCCAGCATTTT	16	TRBV5-8	TRBJ1-5	-	-
CAISDDRGHSGANVLTF	TGTGCCATCAGTGACGACAGGGGACACTCTGGGGCCAACGTCCTGACTTTC	17	TRBV6-1	TRBJ2-6	-	TRBD1
CATLPRGVRDNEKLFF	TGTGCCACCCTCCCCCGGGGGGTAAGGGACAATGAAAAACTGTTTTTT	16	TRBV28	TRBJ1-4	-	-
CASSPRSTQVHQPQHF	TGTGCCAGCAGCCCGAGGTCGACACAGGTCCATCAGCCCCAGCATTTT	16	TRBV27	TRBJ1-5	few	-
CASSEFSGSSYEQYF	TGTGCCAGCAGTGAATTTAGCGGGAGTTCGTACGAGCAGTACTTC	15	TRBV6-1	TRBJ2-7	-	TRBD2
CASSHTSGKPYEQYF	TGTGCCAGCAGTCATACTAGCGGGAAGCCCTACGAGCAGTACTTC	15	TRBV6-6	TRBJ2-7	few	TRBD2
CASALNGLAKNIQYF	TGTGCCAGCGCGCTTAATGGGCTAGCCAAAAACATTCAGTACTTC	15	TRBV27	TRBJ2-4	few	-
CASRRDHPLGNTIYF	TGTGCCAGCAGACGAGATCACCCCCTTGGAAACACCATATATTTT	15	TRBV2	TRBJ1-3	-	-
CASGLFDHPDSLQETQYF	TGTGCTAGTGGTTTGTTCGACCACCCGGACAGCCTCCAAGAGACCCAGTACTTC	18	TRBV12-5	TRBJ2-5	few	-
CASRLRGGGGDEQFF	TGTGCCAGCAGGCTAAGGGGCGGAGGGGGGGATGAGCAGTTCTTC	15	TRBV7-2	TRBJ2-1	-	-
CASSFAEGVDTQYF	TGTGCCAGCAGTTTCGCGGAGGGGGTAGATACGCAGTATTTT	14	TRBV28	TRBJ2-3	-	-
CASRRDRLNEKLFF	TGTGCCAGCAGGAGGGACAGACTAAATGAAAAACTGTTTTTT	14	TRBV6-5	TRBJ1-4	few	TRBD1
CASSLAWRRQETQYF	TGTGCCAGCAGCTTAGCTTGGAGACGACAAGAGACCCAGTACTTC	15	TRBV7-6	TRBJ2-5	-	-
CASSPALGAGNTGELFF	TGTGCCAGCAGCCCTGCGTTGGGGGCGGGGAACACCGGGGAGCTGTTTTTT	17	TRBV27	TRBJ2-2	few	-
CASSPGTTDTQYF	TGTGCCAGCTCACCTGGAACAACAGATACGCAGTATTTT	13	TRBV18	TRBJ2-3	-	-
CASSEEREGYEQYF	TGTGCCAGCAGTGAGGAGCGGGAGGGCTACGAGCAGTACTTC	14	TRBV2	TRBJ2-7	few	TRBD2
CASSFRLNTGELFF	TGTGCCAGCAGTTTTCGACTTAACACCGGGGAGCTGTTTTTT	14	TRBV27	TRBJ2-2	-	-
CASSPTGTIPDTQYF	TGTGCCAGCTCACCTACCGGGACAATCCCAGATACGCAGTATTTT	15	TRBV18	TRBJ2-3	few	-
CASSLNQPGLAVDTQYF	TGTGCCAGCTCACTAAATCAACCGGGACTAGCCGTAGATACGCAGTATTTT	17	TRBV18	TRBJ2-3	-	TRBD2
CASSEGGTVAEPQHF	TGTGCCAGCAGTGAAGGGGGGACAGTAGCGGAGCCCCAGCATTTT	15	TRBV6-1	TRBJ1-5	-	TRBD1
CASSPLRQGYGKLFF	TGTGCCAGCAGTCCCCTCCGACAGGGGTATGGGAAACTGTTTTTT	15	TRBV27	TRBJ1-4	-	TRBD1
CAISAKNTGELFF	TGTGCCATCAGTGCGAAAAACACCGGGGAGCTGTTTTTT	13	TRBV10-3	TRBJ2-2	-	-
CASSYSLNRGETQYF	TGTGCCAGCAGTTACTCCCTTAACAGGGGGGAGACCCAGTACTTC	15	TRBV6-6	TRBJ2-5	few	TRBD1
CASSLGWGTSGTPLDGETQYF	TGTGCCAGCAGCTTAGGCTGGGGGACTAGCGGGACTCCCCTGGACGGAGAGACCCAGTACTTC	21	TRBV13	TRBJ2-5	few	TRBD2
CATRPASGGETTYEQYF	TGTGCCACCAGACCGGCGAGCGGGGGTGAAACTACCTACGAGCAGTACTTC	17	TRBV10-3	TRBJ2-7	-	TRBD2
CASSRDVLPYEQYF	TGTGCCAGCTCACGAGACGTACTACCCTACGAGCAGTACTTC	14	TRBV18	TRBJ2-7	-	-
CASSPGLSNDEQFF	TGTGCCAGCTCACCTGGACTATCTAATGATGAGCAGTTCTTC	14	TRBV18	TRBJ2-1	-	-
CASSTGQNYGYTF	TGTGCCAGTAGTACGGGACAGAACTATGGCTACACCTTC	13	TRBV19	TRBJ1-2	-	TRBD1
CASSSTSGRALETQYF	TGTGCCAGCAGCTCTACTAGCGGGAGGGCCTTAGAGACCCAGTACTTC	16	TRBV9	TRBJ2-5	-	TRBD2
CASSFGVRGGNEQFF	TGTGCCAGCAGTTTCGGGGTACGAGGAGGAAATGAGCAGTTCTTC	15	TRBV28	TRBJ2-1	-	-
CATSRLRGPLNTGELFF	TGTGCCACCAGCAGACTCAGGGGCCCACTAAACACCGGGGAGCTGTTTTTT	17	TRBV15	TRBJ2-2	few	-
CASSSGPPSYNEQFF	TGTGCCAGCAGTTCCGGCCCACCCTCCTACAATGAGCAGTTCTTC	15	TRBV14	TRBJ2-1	-	-
CASSFWVSLEQYF	TGTGCCAGCAGTTTTTGGGTCTCCCTCGAGCAGTACTTC	13	TRBV28	TRBJ2-7	-	-
CASSSLRNEQFF	TGTGCCAGCAGCTCGCTCAGGAATGAGCAGTTCTTC	12	TRBV7-9	TRBJ2-1	-	-
CASSPRGQNTGELFF	TGTGCCAGCAGCCCAAGGGGACAGAACACCGGGGAGCTGTTTTTT	15	TRBV7-3	TRBJ2-2	-	-
CASSSGANTEAFF	TGTGCCAGCAGCTCAGGGGCGAACACTGAAGCTTTCTTT	13	TRBV11-2	TRBJ1-1	-	-
CASSLLGGKNIQYF	TGTGCCAGCAGTTTGTTAGGGGGCAAAAACATTCAGTACTTC	14	TRBV28	TRBJ2-4	-	-
CASSRLAGGGNEQFF	TGTGCCAGCAGCCGACTAGCGGGAGGGGGCAATGAGCAGTTCTTC	15	TRBV6-5	TRBJ2-1	-	TRBD2
CASSSPKGIAYEQYF	TGTGCCAGCAGCTCACCCAAGGGGATTGCGTACGAGCAGTACTTC	15	TRBV6-6	TRBJ2-7	-	-
CASRVVSEKLFF	TGTGCCAGCAGGGTCGTAAGTGAAAAACTGTTTTTT	12	TRBV28	TRBJ1-4	few	-
CASSRTGMGASGEQYF	TGTGCCAGCTCGCGGACAGGGATGGGGGCCTCGGGCGAGCAGTACTTC	16	TRBV18	TRBJ2-7	-	TRBD1
CASSQGRREGDEQYF	TGTGCCAGCAGCCAAGGGAGGCGGGAGGGCGACGAGCAGTACTTC	15	TRBV4-2	TRBJ2-7	-	TRBD2
CASSYPWTSGMVELFF	TGTGCCAGCAGTTACCCATGGACTAGTGGGATGGTGGAGCTGTTTTTT	16	TRBV6-6	TRBJ2-2	-	TRBD2
CASSLAGSVRLGYEQYF	TGTGCCAGCAGTCTGGCGGGAAGCGTCAGGTTGGGGTACGAGCAGTACTTC	17	TRBV28	TRBJ2-7	-	-
CASSLVQGIYEQYF	TGTGCCAGCAGCTTAGTGCAGGGCATCTACGAGCAGTACTTC	14	TRBV11-2	TRBJ2-7	few	-
CASRRENTGELFF	TGTGCCAGTCGCCGGGAGAACACCGGGGAGCTGTTTTTT	13	TRBV28	TRBJ2-2	-	-
CASSQLSRDTQYF	TGTGCCAGCAGTCAACTTTCAAGAGATACGCAGTATTTT	13	TRBV7-6	TRBJ2-3	-	-
CASSVAGYSYNEQFF	TGTGCCAGCAGTGTAGCGGGGTATTCCTACAATGAGCAGTTCTTC	15	TRBV6-1	TRBJ2-1	-	TRBD2
CASSLLGGYTF	TGTGCCAGCAGCTTACTAGGAGGCTACACCTTC	11	TRBV7-3	TRBJ1-2	-	-
CASSESGGDYEQYF	TGCGCCAGCAGTGAGTCCGGGGGCGACTACGAGCAGTACTTC	14	TRBV10-1	TRBJ2-7	-	-
CASSDWQGTGNTIYF	TGTGCCAGCAGTGACTGGCAGGGCACTGGAAACACCATATATTTT	15	TRBV25-1	TRBJ1-3	-	-
CASSFDRANEQFF	TGTGCCAGCAGCTTCGACCGGGCCAATGAGCAGTTCTTC	13	TRBV7-2	TRBJ2-1	few	-
CSVGSYNEQFF	TGCAGCGTTGGCAGCTACAATGAGCAGTTCTTC	11	TRBV29-1	TRBJ2-1	-	-
CATSMPHNEKLFF	TGTGCCACCAGCATGCCCCATAATGAAAAACTGTTTTTT	13	TRBV15	TRBJ1-4	-	-
CASSPRGGPSYEQYF	TGTGCCAGCAGCCCTCGGGGGGGACCGTCCTACGAGCAGTACTTC	15	TRBV6-6	TRBJ2-7	-	TRBD2
CASSVSGTSRRGYTF	TGTGCCAGTAGTGTCTCCGGGACATCCCGACGGGGCTACACCTTC	15	TRBV19	TRBJ1-2	-	-
CASSQERVANYGYTF	TGTGCCAGCAGCCAAGAACGAGTGGCTAACTATGGCTACACCTTC	15	TRBV4-2	TRBJ1-2	few	-